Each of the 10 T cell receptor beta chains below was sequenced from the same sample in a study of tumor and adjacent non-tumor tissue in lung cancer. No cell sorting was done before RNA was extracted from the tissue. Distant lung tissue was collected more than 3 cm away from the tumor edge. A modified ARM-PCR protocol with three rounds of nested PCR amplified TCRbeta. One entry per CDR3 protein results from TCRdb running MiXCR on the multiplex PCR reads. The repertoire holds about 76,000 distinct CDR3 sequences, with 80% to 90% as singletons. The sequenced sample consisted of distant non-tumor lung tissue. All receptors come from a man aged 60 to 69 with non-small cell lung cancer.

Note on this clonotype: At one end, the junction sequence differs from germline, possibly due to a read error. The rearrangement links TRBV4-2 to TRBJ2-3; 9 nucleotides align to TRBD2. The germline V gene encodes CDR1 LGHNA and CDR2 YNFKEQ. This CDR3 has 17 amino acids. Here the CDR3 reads CTSSQDGPSGGTDTQYF. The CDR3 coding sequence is TGTACCAGCAGCCAAGATGGTCCTAGCGGGGGCACAGATACGCAGTATTTT.

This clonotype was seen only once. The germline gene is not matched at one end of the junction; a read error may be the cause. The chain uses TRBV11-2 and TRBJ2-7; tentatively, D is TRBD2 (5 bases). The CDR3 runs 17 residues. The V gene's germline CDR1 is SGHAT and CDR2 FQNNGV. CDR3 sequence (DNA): TGTGCCAACAGCTTAATCCCCGAGGCCCTCAAAGACTATGAGCAGTACTTC. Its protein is CANSLIPEALKDYEQYF.

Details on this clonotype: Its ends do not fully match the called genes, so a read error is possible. The DNA of the CDR3 is TGCAGTGTTGGGCAGAGAGGCGATACACAGTATTTT. It translates to CSVGQRGDTQYF. The rearrangement joins TRBV29-1 to TRBJ2-3; D gene uncertain. Per the germline V gene, CDR1 is SQVTM and CDR2 is ANQGSEA. CDR3 size: 12 residues.

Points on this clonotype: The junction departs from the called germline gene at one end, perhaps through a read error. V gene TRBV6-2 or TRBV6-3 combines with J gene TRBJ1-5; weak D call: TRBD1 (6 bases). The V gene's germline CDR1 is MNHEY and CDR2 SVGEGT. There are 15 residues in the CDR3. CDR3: CASSYSTGTNQPQHF. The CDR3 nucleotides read TGTGCCAGCAGTTATAGCACAGGGACAAATCAGCCCCAACATTTT.

The CDR3 loop is CASSLGDSGFREKLFF. CDR3 in DNA: TGTGCCAGCAGCTTAGGGGATTCAGGCTTTCGAGAAAAACTGTTTTTT. V usage is TRBV7-8 and J usage is TRBJ1-4; D is undetermined. Germline V gives CDR1 SGHVS, CDR2 FQNEAQ. Trimming left V 1 base short and J 8 bases short, with 17 bases between. This CDR3 contains 16 residues.

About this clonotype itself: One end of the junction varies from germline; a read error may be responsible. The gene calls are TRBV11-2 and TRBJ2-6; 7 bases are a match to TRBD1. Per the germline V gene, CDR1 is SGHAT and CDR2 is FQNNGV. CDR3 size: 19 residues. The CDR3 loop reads CASSLVPKDRYSGANFLTF. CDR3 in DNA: TGTGCCAGCAGCTTAGTTCCAAAGGACAGGTACTCTGGGGCCAACTTCCTGACTTTC.

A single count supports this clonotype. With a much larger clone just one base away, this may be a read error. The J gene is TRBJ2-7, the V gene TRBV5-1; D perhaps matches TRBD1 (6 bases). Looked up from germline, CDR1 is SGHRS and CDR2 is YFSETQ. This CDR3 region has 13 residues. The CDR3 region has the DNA TGCGCCTGCAGCTTGACAGGATTTTACGAGCAGTACTTC. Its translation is CACSLTGFYEQYF. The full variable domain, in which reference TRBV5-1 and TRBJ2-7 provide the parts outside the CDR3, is KAGVTQTPRYLIKTRGQQVTLSCSPISGHRSVSWYQQTPGQGLQFLFEYFSETQRNKGNFPGRFSGRQFSNSRSEMNVSTLELGDSALYLCACSLTGFYEQYFGPGTRLTVT.

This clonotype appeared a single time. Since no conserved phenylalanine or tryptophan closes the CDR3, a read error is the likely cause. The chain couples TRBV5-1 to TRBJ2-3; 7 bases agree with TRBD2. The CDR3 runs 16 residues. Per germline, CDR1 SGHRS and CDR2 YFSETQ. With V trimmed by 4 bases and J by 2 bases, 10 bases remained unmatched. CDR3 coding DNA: TGCGCCAGCAGCCCGGGCCCTAGCGGAGCCACAGATACGCAGTATTCT. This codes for CASSPGPSGATDTQYS.

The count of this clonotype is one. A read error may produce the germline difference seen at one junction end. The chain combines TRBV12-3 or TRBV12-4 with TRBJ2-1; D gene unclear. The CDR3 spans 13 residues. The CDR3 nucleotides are TGTGCCAGCAGTTTTAATGTCGGCGATGAGCAGTCCTTC. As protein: CASSFNVGDEQSF.

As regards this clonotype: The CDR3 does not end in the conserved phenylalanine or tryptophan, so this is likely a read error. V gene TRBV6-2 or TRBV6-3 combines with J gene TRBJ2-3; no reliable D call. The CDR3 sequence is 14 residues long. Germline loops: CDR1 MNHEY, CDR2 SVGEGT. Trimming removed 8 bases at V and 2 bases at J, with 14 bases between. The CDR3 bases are TGTGCCAGCCAGGCTCACCTTTCCACAGATACGCAGTATTAT. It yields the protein CASQAHLSTDTQYY.